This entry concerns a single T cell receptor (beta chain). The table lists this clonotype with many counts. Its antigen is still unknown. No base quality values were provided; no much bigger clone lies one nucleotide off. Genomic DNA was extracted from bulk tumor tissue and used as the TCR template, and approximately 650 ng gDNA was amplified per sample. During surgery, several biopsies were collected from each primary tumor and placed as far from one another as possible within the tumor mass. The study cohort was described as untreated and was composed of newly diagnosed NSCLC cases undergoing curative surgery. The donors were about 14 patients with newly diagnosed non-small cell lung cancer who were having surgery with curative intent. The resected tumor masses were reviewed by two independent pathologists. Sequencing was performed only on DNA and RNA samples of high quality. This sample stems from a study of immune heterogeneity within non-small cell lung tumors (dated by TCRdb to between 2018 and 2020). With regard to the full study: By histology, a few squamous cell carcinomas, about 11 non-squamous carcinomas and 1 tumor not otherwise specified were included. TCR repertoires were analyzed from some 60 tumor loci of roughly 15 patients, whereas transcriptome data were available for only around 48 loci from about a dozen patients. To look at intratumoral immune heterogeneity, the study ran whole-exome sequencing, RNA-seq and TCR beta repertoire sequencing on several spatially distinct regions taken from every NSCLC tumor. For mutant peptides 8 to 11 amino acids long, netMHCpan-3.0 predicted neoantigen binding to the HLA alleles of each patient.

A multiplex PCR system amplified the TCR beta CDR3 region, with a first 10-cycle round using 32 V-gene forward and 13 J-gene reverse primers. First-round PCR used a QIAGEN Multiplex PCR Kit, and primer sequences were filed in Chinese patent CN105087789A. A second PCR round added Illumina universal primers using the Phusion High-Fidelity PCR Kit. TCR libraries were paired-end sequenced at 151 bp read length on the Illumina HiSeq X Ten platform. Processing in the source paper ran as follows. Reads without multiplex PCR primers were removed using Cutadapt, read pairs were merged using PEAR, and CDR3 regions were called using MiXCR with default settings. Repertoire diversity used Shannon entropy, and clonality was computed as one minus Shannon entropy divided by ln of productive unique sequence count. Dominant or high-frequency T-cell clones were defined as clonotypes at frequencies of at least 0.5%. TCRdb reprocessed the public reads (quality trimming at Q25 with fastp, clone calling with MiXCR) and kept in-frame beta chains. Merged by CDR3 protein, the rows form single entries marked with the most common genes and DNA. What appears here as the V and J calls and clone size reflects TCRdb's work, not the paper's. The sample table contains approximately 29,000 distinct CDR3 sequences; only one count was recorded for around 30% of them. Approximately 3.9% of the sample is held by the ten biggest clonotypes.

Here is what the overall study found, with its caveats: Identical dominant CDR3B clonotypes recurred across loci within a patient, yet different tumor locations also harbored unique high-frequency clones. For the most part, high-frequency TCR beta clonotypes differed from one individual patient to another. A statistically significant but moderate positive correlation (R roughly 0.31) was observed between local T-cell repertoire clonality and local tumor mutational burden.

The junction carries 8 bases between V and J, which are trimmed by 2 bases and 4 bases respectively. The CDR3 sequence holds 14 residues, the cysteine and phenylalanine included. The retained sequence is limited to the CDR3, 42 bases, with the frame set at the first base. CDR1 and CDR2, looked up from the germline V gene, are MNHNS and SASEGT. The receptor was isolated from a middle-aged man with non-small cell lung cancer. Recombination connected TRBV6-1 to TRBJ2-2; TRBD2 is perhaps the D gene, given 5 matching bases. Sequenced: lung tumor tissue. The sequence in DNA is TGTGCCAGCAGTGAACAACTAGTCACCGGGGAGCTGTTTTTT. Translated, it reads CASSEQLVTGELFF.